This T cell receptor beta chain was captured in a study of shared clonotypes between healthy human individuals. Background on the study: Those who served as donors were a couple of women and a few men between the ages of 18 and 49. Notes on the study in general: Owing to a small donor count, the genetic and exposure-history diversity represented was limited.

Sorted-subset replicate PCR reactions were performed with 200 ng DNA, corresponding to 30,000 or so T cell genomes. Using immunoSEQ multiplex PCR, the repertoire was profiled, and TCRdb retains in-frame clones only, with some absent. Found here are roughly 660,000 clones, about 90% of them singletons; the top ten hold 34%. This CDR3 contains 14 residues. V was cut by 2 bases and J by 4 bases, with 8 bases left in between. The germline V gene has CDR1 MNHEY and CDR2 SVGAGI. Within Nashville, Tennessee resided all donors, each a Caucasian adult. Note on this clone: The antigen remains undetermined.

The sequencing sample was made of memory CD8+ T cells from PBMCs. Specified subset: CD45RO+ cells pooled with CCR7-negative TemRA cells. This TCR derives from a man between 18 and 29 years old in good health. Some clones in this sample may be carry-over from other donors' samples. This chain links TRBV6-5 with TRBJ2-2; unclear D gene. The CDR3 spells CASSYGQSTGELFF. The CDR3 DNA reads as TGTGCCAGCAGTTACGGGCAGAGCACCGGGGAGCTGTTTTTT.